This T cell receptor beta chain appears in the sequencing data of a study of blood T cell repertoires in COVID-19. CDR1 is LNHDA, CDR2 SQIVND, per germline (reference sequence). There are 14 residues in the CDR3. With V trimmed by 9 bases and J by 9 bases, 12 bases remained unmatched. This clone has a single count. Each participant's cohort was designated according to participant-reported clinical history. Under the authors' procedure: Researchers report that nucleated cell counts were estimated from reference gene primer amplification. TCRdb's copy holds only in-frame clones and misses some; the assay was immunoSEQ multiplex PCR. D and trimming come from the DNA, and the V and J calls and clone size come from that table. The sample consists of about 280,000 clones, 85% of them appearing once.

Sequenced: PBMCs or T cells enriched from blood (not recorded which). The source is a woman aged 45 to 65 who had recovered from COVID-19. The gene calls are TRBV19 and TRBJ2-1; the match to TRBD1 covers 9 bases. CDR3: CASGGDRDQGEQFF. The DNA of the CDR3 is TGTGCCAGCGGAGGGGACAGGGACCAGGGTGAGCAGTTCTTC.